This section outlines one T cell receptor (beta chain) sequence together with its context. The antigen remains unidentified. This sample is part of a study of cytomegalovirus exposure and HLA in healthy donors. About the research overall: Among about 179 million T cells, an earlier analysis found 117 million unique TCR beta sequences.

Study-wide findings and caveats: Information on immune exposure was restricted to one variable (CMV serostatus). Trimming of TCR beta V- and J-genes showed a link, identified in a later analysis, to a missense DCLRE1C variant.

This CDR3 has 18 amino acids. Unmatched junction bases numbered 10, after V lost 2 bases and J lost 0 bases. Germline assignment: CDR1 KGHSH and CDR2 LQKENI. Both 60 Vbeta primers and 13 Jbeta primers went into the PCR. Here immunoSEQ multiplex PCR was the method, and the copy in TCRdb shows in-frame clones only, minus some. This table has 90,000 to 140,000 clones, about 83% appearing once. Material for sequencing was PBMCs. This sequence was found in a man between 18 and 35 years old in good health and CMV-seronegative. The gene calls are TRBV18 and TRBJ2-7, with 10 bases that match TRBD1. CDR3 protein: CASSPRTGGTPNSYEQYF. CDR3 coding DNA: TGTGCCAGCTCACCAAGGACAGGGGGGACCCCTAACTCCTACGAGCAGTACTTC.